The rows below give T cell receptor beta chains drawn from one sample of a study of T cell repertoires in cytomegalovirus infection. From the reads, TCRdb called clonotypes with MiXCR, one entry per CDR3 protein. Of approximately 910,000 distinct CDR3 sequences listed, roughly 30% are singletons. Their cognate antigens are unknown. The sample was cultured CD8+ T cells from PBMCs, taken from culture after CMV antigen stimulation. The source is a human donor in good health (CMV status not recorded). Some clones in this sample may be carry-over from other donors' samples. Each CDR3 is given with its conserved first and last residue. A D gene is named only where the DNA matches it firmly. Rows may omit the clone size; those that give it use once, few, many or a size class.

>NA|16|TRBV4-1|TRBJ1-3|few
CASSQVTSNPGNTIYF
TGCGCCAGCAGCCAAGTGACGAGTAATCCTGGAAACACCATATATTTT
>NA|15|TRBV6-5|TRBJ2-2|NA
CASRLTGEGTGELFF
TGTGCCAGCAGGCTGACAGGGGAGGGGACCGGGGAGCTGTTTTTT
>TRBD1|14|TRBV20-1|TRBJ1-5|NA
CSARSTGGNQPQHF
TGCAGTGCTAGATCGACAGGGGGCAATCAGCCCCAGCATTTT
>NA|15|TRBV7-6|TRBJ1-1|NA
CASSLYQDTNTEAFF
TGTGCCAGCAGCTTATACCAGGATACGAACACTGAAGCTTTCTTT
>TRBD1|14|TRBV11-3|TRBJ1-1|NA
CASFRGRFNTEAFF
TGTGCCAGCTTCAGGGGGCGGTTCAACACTGAAGCTTTCTTT
>NA|15|TRBV4-3|TRBJ2-3|once
CASSQDRVYTDTQYF
TGCGCCAGCAGCCAAGATCGGGTTTACACAGATACGCAGTATTTT
>TRBD1|15|TRBV7-8|TRBJ1-2|many
CASSLGSGQNYGYTF
TGTGCCAGCAGCTTAGGATCGGGACAGAACTATGGCTACACCTTC
>NA|18|TRBV5-6|TRBJ2-3|NA
CASSFFRDFPLSTDTQYF
TGTGCCAGCAGCTTTTTCAGGGATTTCCCACTCAGCACAGATACGCAGTATTTT
>TRBD1|15|TRBV6-1|TRBJ2-5|many
CASSGTGSRWETQYF
TGTGCCAGCAGTGGGACAGGCTCACGGTGGGAGACCCAGTACTTC
>NA|17|TRBV4-1|TRBJ1-5|few
CASSQDRVGLSNQPQHF
TGCGCCAGCAGCCAAGATAGGGTGGGACTCAGCAATCAGCCCCAGCATTTT
>NA|14|TRBV10-3|TRBJ1-2|few
CAISPDAGQGAYTF
TGTGCCATCAGTCCGGACGCGGGGCAGGGAGCCTACACCTTC
>TRBD1|16|TRBV7-2|TRBJ1-2|many
CASSLARGQENYGYTF
TGTGCCAGCAGCTTAGCGAGGGGACAGGAGAACTATGGCTACACCTTC
>NA|14|TRBV18|TRBJ1-1|few
CASSLLRLDTEAFF
TGTGCCAGCTCACTGTTGCGTTTGGACACTGAAGCTTTCTTT
>NA|12|TRBV28|TRBJ2-1|NA
CASSNRWYEQFF
TGTGCCAGCTCGAACCGGTGGTATGAGCAGTTCTTC
>NA|13|TRBV7-9|TRBJ2-7|NA
CASSPVLSYEQYF
TGTGCCAGCAGTCCCGTCCTCTCCTACGAGCAGTACTTC
>TRBD1|14|TRBV27|TRBJ1-6|few
CASTPTGQNSPLHF
TGTGCCAGCACACCGACAGGGCAGAATTCACCCCTCCACTTT
>TRBD1|15|TRBV6-1|TRBJ2-7|NA
CASTVSDRGNYEQYF
TGTGCCAGCACAGTTTCAGACAGGGGGAACTACGAGCAGTACTTC
>TRBD2|13|TRBV6-6|TRBJ2-7|few
CASALGGGYEQYF
TGTGCCAGCGCCCTGGGGGGGGGCTACGAGCAGTACTTC
>NA|13|TRBV6-2/TRBV6-3|TRBJ1-2|NA
CASSYSGTDCYTF
TGTGCCAGCAGTTACTCCGGGACCGACTGCTACACCTTC
>NA|13|TRBV7-4|TRBJ1-1|NA
CASRVVSGTEAFF
TGTGCCAGCAGGGTCGTATCGGGGACTGAAGCTTTCTTT
>NA|16|TRBV5-6|TRBJ2-3|NA
CASSEWGDGFTDTQYF
TGTGCCAGCAGCGAGTGGGGGGACGGTTTCACAGATACGCAGTATTTT
>TRBD2|15|TRBV3-1|TRBJ2-1|few
CASSHLLAGYNEQFF
TGTGCCAGCAGCCACCTCCTAGCGGGGTACAATGAGCAGTTCTTC
>NA|12|TRBV7-9|TRBJ2-1|many
CASSLDNGEQFF
TGTGCCAGCAGCTTAGATAACGGCGAGCAGTTCTTC
>TRBD2|17|TRBV6-5|TRBJ2-1|few
CASSYPGLAGAYNEQFF
TGTGCCAGCAGTTACCCGGGACTAGCGGGGGCATACAATGAGCAGTTCTTC
>TRBD1|15|TRBV19|TRBJ2-3|NA
CASSFRQGGNQPQYF
TGTGCCAGTAGTTTTAGACAGGGTGGGAATCAGCCCCAGTATTTT
>NA|13|TRBV6-2/TRBV6-3|TRBJ2-3|NA
CAITRDYTDTQYF
TGTGCCATAACCCGGGATTACACAGATACGCAGTATTTT
>NA|16|TRBV27|TRBJ2-4|few
CASSLDPAAIENIQYF
TGTGCCAGCAGTTTAGACCCGGCGGCAATTGAAAACATTCAGTACTTC
>NA|13|TRBV6-2/TRBV6-3|TRBJ2-1|few
CASSSPSLNEQFF
TGTGCCAGCAGTTCCCCTAGCCTTAATGAGCAGTTCTTC
>TRBD1|15|TRBV10-3|TRBJ2-7|few
CAISEAGTELYEQYF
TGTGCCATCAGTGAGGCAGGGACAGAACTCTACGAGCAGTACTTC
>NA|14|TRBV11-3|TRBJ2-2|NA
CASSRGGHTGELFF
TGTGCCAGCAGCCGAGGGGGTCACACCGGGGAGCTGTTTTTT
>NA|16|TRBV7-2|TRBJ1-4|NA
CASSATGRRANEKLFF
TGTGCCAGCAGCGCTACAGGGCGTAGGGCTAATGAAAAACTGTTTTTT
>TRBD1|22|TRBV9|TRBJ2-6|NA
CASSGRTGGIRGPLSGANVLTF
TGTGCCAGCAGCGGGCGGACAGGGGGCATAAGAGGTCCTCTCTCTGGGGCCAACGTCCTGACTTTC
>TRBD2|15|TRBV12-3/TRBV12-4|TRBJ2-3|NA
CASRITGGAKDTQYF
TGTGCCAGCAGGATTACGGGGGGGGCTAAAGATACGCAGTATTTT
>TRBD2|14|TRBV20-1|TRBJ2-7|NA
CSASVGLAGYEQYF
TGCAGTGCTAGCGTCGGACTAGCTGGCTACGAGCAGTACTTC
>NA|14|TRBV9|TRBJ2-1|few
CASSVMTVYNEQFF
TGTGCCAGCAGCGTAATGACTGTTTACAATGAGCAGTTCTTC
>NA|12|TRBV2|TRBJ1-1|NA
CASPKARTEAFF
TGTGCCAGCCCGAAGGCGCGCACTGAAGCTTTCTTT